The clone carrying this T cell receptor (beta chain) was detected a few times. The antigen is not known. This record belongs to a study of beta chain features in type 1 diabetes. Study conclusions and caveats: Among patients with Type 1 diabetes, TCRB CDR3s were moderately but significantly shorter in every one of the four CD4+ subsets.

CDR1 and CDR2 (germline): SEHNR, FQNEAQ (reference sequence). V shed 1 base and J shed 0 bases, with 13 bases lying between them. There are 17 residues in the CDR3. Since all of the isolated RNA was reverse transcribed, expressed TCRB transcripts were what got sequenced. Reads from naive, central memory and regulatory T cell samples averaged roughly 3.6 million. The method was immunoSEQ multiplex PCR; TCRdb's version includes in-frame clones alone and lacks a portion of them. In the table there are about 660,000 clones, over 12% of which are singletons. The chain is built from TRBV7-9 and TRBJ1-3; possibly TRBD1 for D (5 bases). The receptor comes from a man aged 18-30 years with type 1 diabetes. Specimen: naive CD4+ T cells from blood. The CDR3 region has the DNA TGTGCCAGCAGCTTAGGTGGAGGGGACTTCTCTGGAAACACCATATATTTT. Encoded protein: CASSLGGGDFSGNTIYF.